These 27 T cell receptor beta chains came from one sample sequenced in a study of T cell responses to AZD1222 COVID-19 vaccine. The protocol was immunoSEQ multiplex PCR, while the TCRdb copy is restricted to in-frame clones and leaves out a portion. The profile shows 150,000 to 200,000 clones, roughly 92% of them singletons. The sequences come from peripheral blood, collected on day 0 of AZD1222 vaccination. The receptor set was obtained from an adult in good health.

CDR3 region: CASSLSGRVNEQFF. The CDR3 nucleotides are TGTGCCAGCAGCCTTAGCGGGAGAGTGAATGAGCAGTTCTTC. The chain uses TRBV28 and TRBJ2-1; 9 bases align to TRBD2. CDR3 length equals 14 residues. Unmatched junction bases numbered 7, after V lost 6 bases and J lost 7 bases. Germline-derived CDR1 and CDR2 are MDHEN and SYDVKM.

Concerning this clone: A read error may account for a junction end that differs from germline. The chain recombines TRBV5-4 with TRBJ1-4, with 9 bases that match TRBD1. Per germline, CDR1 SGHNT and CDR2 YYREEE (reference sequence). This CDR3 is 12 amino acids long. CDR3 nucleotides: TGTGCCAGCAGCGACTCGACCGGGACAGGGATTTTT. This encodes CASSDSTGTGIF.

J is TRBJ1-1 and V is TRBV19; a possible D gene is TRBD1 (5 bases). Trimming stripped 11 bases from V and 6 bases from J, with 16 bases between. CDR3 length: 12 amino acids. Germline V lookup: CDR1 LNHDA, CDR2 SQIVND (reference sequence). CDR3: CASTGAGSEAFF. CDR3 coding DNA: TGTGCCTCCACCGGGGCAGGGTCTGAAGCTTTCTTT.

This clone has just a few counts. J is TRBJ2-1 and V is TRBV6-5, with TRBD1 matching over 10 bases. The CDR3 runs to 15 residues. The junction had 7 bases not matched to a gene; V was cut back by 6 bases and J by 5 bases. Germline V gene lookup returns CDR1 MNHEY and CDR2 SVGAGI. CDR3 sequence (DNA): TGTGCCAGCAGCGCCGGACAGGGGGGGCACAATGAGCAGTTCTTC. This codes for CASSAGQGGHNEQFF.

The chain recombines TRBV28 with TRBJ1-4; 7 bases line up with TRBD1. The J segment lost 5 bases and the V segment lost 5 bases, leaving 8 bases of the junction unmatched. CDR3 length: 15 residues. Per germline, CDR1 MDHEN and CDR2 SYDVKM. CDR3 protein: CASSPPPGQNEKLFF. CDR3 DNA sequence: TGTGCCAGCAGTCCCCCGCCGGGACAGAATGAAAAACTGTTTTTT.

The gene calls are TRBV19 and TRBJ1-2; no clear D. The CDR3 spans 14 residues. The germline gives CDR1 LNHDA, CDR2 SQIVND (reference sequence). Trimming stripped 5 bases from V and 7 bases from J, with 17 bases between. This CDR3 reads CASSYPAAYLGYTF. CDR3 sequence (DNA): TGTGCCAGTAGTTATCCCGCAGCCTACCTTGGCTACACCTTC.

The chain employs TRBV27 and TRBJ2-2, with D uncertain. The length of the CDR3 is 11 residues. The V end was cut by 7 bases, the J end by 4 bases, with 4 bases between. Germline V gene lookup returns CDR1 MNHEY and CDR2 SMNVEV (reference sequence). The CDR3 is CASISTGELFF. For the CDR3, the DNA is TGTGCCAGCATATCCACCGGGGAGCTGTTTTTT.

The chain couples TRBV5-1 to TRBJ2-2; 7 bases are a match to TRBD1. The germline V gene encodes CDR1 SGHRS and CDR2 YFSETQ. The junction had 7 bases not matched to a gene; V was cut back by 5 bases and J by 3 bases. This CDR3 is 15 amino acids long. The chain's CDR3 is CASSWDSIYTGELFF. CDR3 nucleotide sequence: TGCGCCAGCAGTTGGGACAGCATCTACACCGGGGAGCTGTTTTTT.

This clone was recorded only once. The chain carries TRBV10-3 and TRBJ1-6, with D unclear. V lost 4 bases, J lost 6 bases, and 10 bases lay in between. There are 14 residues in the CDR3. Germline V gene lookup returns CDR1 ENHRY and CDR2 SYGVKD. CDR3 nucleotide sequence: TGTGCCATCAGTGTGGCACACGTTAATTCACCCCTCCACTTT. This encodes CAISVAHVNSPLHF.

This rearrangement joins TRBV18 to TRBJ1-2, with TRBD1 identical over 11 bases. The CDR3 is 18 residues long. The junction had 13 bases not matched to a gene; V was cut back by 3 bases and J by 4 bases. CDR1 is KGHSH, CDR2 LQKENI, per germline. The CDR3 sequence: CASSPPGTGGIPTYGYTF. For the CDR3, the DNA is TGTGCCAGCTCACCTCCCGGGACAGGGGGTATACCCACCTATGGCTACACCTTC.

The chain uses TRBV29-1 and TRBJ2-5, with D maybe TRBD1 (6 bases). Germline V gene sequence: CDR1 SQVTM, CDR2 ANQGSEA. The CDR3 runs 13 residues. Trimming took off 6 bases at V and 0 bases at J, with 11 bases between the two ends. CDR3 DNA: TGCAGCGTAACCCGGGACAACCAAGAGACCCAGTACTTC. This codes for CSVTRDNQETQYF.

J is TRBJ2-2 and V is TRBV19; D tentatively fits TRBD1 or TRBD2 (5 bases each). This CDR3 contains 14 residues. V was clipped by 1 base and J by 7 bases, with 10 bases between them. CDR1 is LNHDA and CDR2 is SQIVND in the germline V gene (reference sequence). The CDR3 coding sequence is TGTGCCAGTAGTATAGGGGGGTCCGGCGGGGAGCTGTTTTTT. This gives the protein CASSIGGSGGELFF.

The rearrangement links TRBV2 to TRBJ1-6; D is undetermined. Per germline, CDR1 SNHLY and CDR2 FYNNEI. V was pared by 6 bases and J by 7 bases, with 10 bases between. This CDR3 comprises 13 residues. The DNA for the CDR3 is TGTGCCAGCAGGACGGCAGAAAATTCACCCCTCCACTTT. It codes for CASRTAENSPLHF.

The CDR3 bases are TGCGCCAGCAGCCAAGACCCAAGGAGTGAAGCTTTCTTT. Protein: CASSQDPRSEAFF. The chain couples TRBV4-1 to TRBJ1-1; D remains unclear. The CDR3 spans 13 residues. Germline V lookup: CDR1 MGHRA, CDR2 YSYEKL. The V and J ends lost 0 bases and 7 bases respectively, with 9 bases between them.

V is TRBV6-5 and J is TRBJ2-7, with D tentatively TRBD2 (6 bases). The CDR3 sequence is 14 residues long. CDR1 and CDR2 (germline): MNHEY, SVGAGI. Trimming removed 10 bases from V and 3 bases from J, with 19 bases in between. Written as DNA, the CDR3 is TGTGCCACCACTTCGTGGCGGGAAAACTACGAGCAGTACTTC. This encodes CATTSWRENYEQYF.

This clone has a single count. The chain carries TRBV5-1 and TRBJ2-3; 8 bases are a match to TRBD2. The CDR3 loop spans 17 amino acids. V lost 1 base and J lost 4; bases outside the gene matches: 11. Germline loops: CDR1 SGHRS, CDR2 YFSETQ. Here the CDR3 reads CASSLPRGAGASDTQYF. The CDR3 DNA sequence: TGCGCCAGCAGCTTGCCTAGAGGAGCGGGAGCCTCAGATACGCAGTATTTT.

This chain uses TRBV10-3 with TRBJ1-1; TRBD1 agrees at 9 bases. The V gene end was trimmed by 10 bases and the J gene end by 2 bases; junction bases not matched to a gene: 2. CDR3 size: 12 residues. The germline V gene encodes CDR1 ENHRY and CDR2 SYGVKD. Here the CDR3 reads CATGQGNTEAFF. DNA of the CDR3: TGTGCCACGGGACAGGGTAACACTGAAGCTTTCTTT.

CDR3 nucleotides: TGTGCCAGTAGTATTCCCGACGGCTTTAATGAAAAACTGTTTTTT. This encodes CASSIPDGFNEKLFF. V and J are TRBV19 and TRBJ1-4; unclear D gene. CDR3 length: 15 residues. V was cut by 3 bases and J by 4 bases, with 12 bases left in between. CDR1 is LNHDA and CDR2 is SQIVND in the germline V gene (reference sequence).

V is TRBV5-1 and J is TRBJ1-6, with no clear D. CDR1 is SGHRS and CDR2 is YFSETQ in the germline V gene. The CDR3 has 15 residues. V was trimmed by 0 bases and J by 7 bases, leaving 11 bases between them. The CDR3 sequence is CASSLGDTSNSPLHF. CDR3 sequence (DNA): TGCGCCAGCAGCTTGGGCGACACCAGCAATTCACCCCTCCACTTT.

The rearrangement uses TRBV4-2 and TRBJ2-7, with 8 bases fitting TRBD2. From germline, CDR1 is LGHNA and CDR2 YNFKEQ. Trimming at V came to 5 bases and at J to 2 bases, leaving 5 bases not matched to a gene. The CDR3 is 14 residues long. The chain's CDR3 is CASSGLARAYEQYF. CDR3 nucleotides: TGTGCCAGCAGCGGACTAGCTCGGGCCTACGAGCAGTACTTC.

V is TRBV2 and J is TRBJ2-3; a weak D match, TRBD1 (5 bases). The CDR3 is 14 amino acids. V lost 6 bases and J lost 7, with 17 bases in between. The germline CDR1 and CDR2 sequences are SNHLY and FYNNEI. Written as DNA, the CDR3 is TGTGCCAGCAGGATCGAGACAGAGACTTATACGCAGTATTTT. This codes for CASRIETETYTQYF.

The chain uses TRBV5-1 and TRBJ1-6; D is ambiguous. Deletions cut 4 bases from V and 7 bases from J, with 12 bases between. Germline V gene data show CDR1 as SGHRS and CDR2 as YFSETQ. The CDR3 is made up of 14 amino acids. The CDR3 nucleotides are TGCGCCAGCAGCCGGATGACTTCGAATTCACCCCTCCACTTT. It translates to CASSRMTSNSPLHF.

The J gene is TRBJ1-1, the V gene TRBV2, with a tentative D call TRBD1 (5 bases). Germline V gene sequence: CDR1 SNHLY, CDR2 FYNNEI. Trimming shortened V by 8 bases and J by 0 bases, and 13 bases separated the two germline ends. The CDR3 consists of 14 residues. In nucleotides, the CDR3 is TGTGCCAGCTCAACCGGGGGGATGAACACTGAAGCTTTCTTT. This gives the protein CASSTGGMNTEAFF.

The V and J genes are TRBV30 and TRBJ1-6; D gene uncertain. The germline V and J ends were trimmed by 1 base and 9 bases, with 4 bases remaining between them. Germline V CDR1 and CDR2: GTSNPN, SVGIG (reference sequence). The CDR3 runs to 11 residues. CDR3 residues: CAWSATSPLHF. The DNA for the CDR3 is TGTGCCTGGAGTGCCACTTCACCCCTCCACTTT.

This chain joins TRBV4-1 and TRBJ2-1; tentative D call: TRBD2 (5 bases). The CDR3 is 17 residues long. Germline V CDR1 and CDR2: MGHRA, YSYEKL. Between the trimmed V and J ends, which lost 0 bases and 7 bases, there was a span of 19 bases. CDR3 DNA sequence: TGCGCCAGCAGCCAAGATCTTAGAGGTCCTAGCACGAATGAGCAGTTCTTC. This sequence encodes CASSQDLRGPSTNEQFF.

The rearrangement joins TRBV28 to TRBJ1-2; a weak D match, TRBD1 (5 bases). This CDR3 has 13 amino acids. Looked up from germline, CDR1 is MDHEN and CDR2 is SYDVKM. V shed 7 bases and J shed 5 bases, with 14 bases lying between them. The CDR3 DNA reads TGTGCCAGCACCCTCTCGGGGGGGTATGGCTACACCTTC. Amino acids: CASTLSGGYGYTF.

The rearrangement links TRBV19 to TRBJ1-1; possible D gene TRBD1, 6 bases. Between the trimmed V and J ends, which lost 8 bases and 4 bases, there was a span of 17 bases. Germline assignment: CDR1 LNHDA and CDR2 SQIVND (reference sequence). This CDR3 comprises 14 residues. In DNA, the CDR3 is TGTGCCAGTCGCGGAGGGGGGTGGCCCACTGAAGCTTTCTTT. Its protein product is CASRGGGWPTEAFF.